This T cell receptor beta chain was sequenced in a study of blood T cell repertoires in COVID-19. Study-level background: Acute and convalescent COVID-19 samples came from the United States, Italy and Spain. PBMCs, B-cell-depleted T cells, or T cells provided the cDNA or gDNA that made up the material.

Original processing notes: Amplified reference gene primers provided the basis for estimating nucleated cell counts. Data came from immunoSEQ multiplex PCR; TCRdb stores just in-frame clones and leaves some out. V, J and clone size are those of that table, while D and trimming were read from the DNA. The sample includes over 75,000 clones, about 88% of them seen just once. This clone came up a few times. The CDR3 is made up of 11 amino acids. V lost 7 bases and J lost 5, with 9 bases in between. The TCR sequence derives from a woman aged 80 or older with active COVID-19. Sequenced material: peripheral blood. The chain recombines TRBV12-3 or TRBV12-4 with TRBJ2-7; D is ambiguous. CDR3 sequence (DNA): TGTGCCAGCAACCATCCAGACGAGCAGTACTTC. It is translated as CASNHPDEQYF.